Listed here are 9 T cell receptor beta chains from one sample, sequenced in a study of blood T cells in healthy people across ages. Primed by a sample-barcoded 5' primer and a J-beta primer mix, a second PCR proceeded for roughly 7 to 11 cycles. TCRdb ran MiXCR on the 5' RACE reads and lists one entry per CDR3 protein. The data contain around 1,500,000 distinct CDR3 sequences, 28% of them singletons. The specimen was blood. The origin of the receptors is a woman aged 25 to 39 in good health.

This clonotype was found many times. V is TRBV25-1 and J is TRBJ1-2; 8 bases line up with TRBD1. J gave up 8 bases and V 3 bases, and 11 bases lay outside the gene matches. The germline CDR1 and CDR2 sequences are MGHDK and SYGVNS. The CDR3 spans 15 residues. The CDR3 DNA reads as TGTGCCAGCAGTGAGGAGGACAGGGAGGGACTGGGCTACACCTTC. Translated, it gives CASSEEDREGLGYTF.

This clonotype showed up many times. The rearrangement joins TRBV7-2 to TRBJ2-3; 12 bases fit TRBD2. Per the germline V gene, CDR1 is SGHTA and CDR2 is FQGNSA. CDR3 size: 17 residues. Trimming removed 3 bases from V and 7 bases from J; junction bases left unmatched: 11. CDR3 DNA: TGTGCCAGCAGCTTGGCTAGCGGGGGGGCCGTGTGGAATACGCAGTATTTT. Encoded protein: CASSLASGGAVWNTQYF.

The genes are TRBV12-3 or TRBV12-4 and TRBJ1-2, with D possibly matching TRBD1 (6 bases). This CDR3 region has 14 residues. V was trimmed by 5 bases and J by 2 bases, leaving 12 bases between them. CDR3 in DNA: TGTGCCAGCAGTCCAGGGGAGGGCAACTATGGCTACACCTTC. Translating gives CASSPGEGNYGYTF.

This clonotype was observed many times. CDR3: CASSQGTARSGANVLTF. The DNA for the CDR3 is TGCGCCAGCAGCCAAGGAACAGCCCGCTCTGGGGCCAACGTCCTGACTTTC. This chain links TRBV4-1 with TRBJ2-6, with D unresolved. Germline CDR1 MGHRA, CDR2 YSYEKL. The length of the CDR3 is 17 residues. V was clipped by 1 base and J by 0 bases, with 10 bases between them.

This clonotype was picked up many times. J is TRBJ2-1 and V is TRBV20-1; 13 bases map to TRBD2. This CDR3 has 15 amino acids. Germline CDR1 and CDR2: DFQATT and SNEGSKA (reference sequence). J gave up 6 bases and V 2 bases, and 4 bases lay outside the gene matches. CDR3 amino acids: CSARTTSGGTNEQFF. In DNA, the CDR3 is TGCAGTGCTAGAACGACTAGCGGGGGGACCAATGAGCAGTTCTTC.

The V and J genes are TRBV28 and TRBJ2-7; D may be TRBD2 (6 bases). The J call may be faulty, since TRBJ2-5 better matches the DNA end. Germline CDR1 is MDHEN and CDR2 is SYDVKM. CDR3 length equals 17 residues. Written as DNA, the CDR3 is TGTGCCAGCAGTTCCCCCCGAGGAGTGCGGCGGGGAGAGACCCAGTACTTC. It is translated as CASSSPRGVRRGETQYF.

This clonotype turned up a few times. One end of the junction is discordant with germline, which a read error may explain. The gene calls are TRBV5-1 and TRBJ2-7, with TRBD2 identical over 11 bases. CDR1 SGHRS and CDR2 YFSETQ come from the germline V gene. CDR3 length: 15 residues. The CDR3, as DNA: TGCACCAGCAGCCCTGGGACTAGCGGAACCTACGAGCAGTACTTC. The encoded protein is CTSSPGTSGTYEQYF.

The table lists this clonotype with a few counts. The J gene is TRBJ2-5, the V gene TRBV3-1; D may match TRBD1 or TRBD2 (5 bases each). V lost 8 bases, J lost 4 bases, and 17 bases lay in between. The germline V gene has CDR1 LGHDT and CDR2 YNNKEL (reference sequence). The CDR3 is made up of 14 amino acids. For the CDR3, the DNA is TGTGCCAGCGGCCTCCCCTTTGGGGGAGAGACCCAGTACTTC. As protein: CASGLPFGGETQYF.

The CDR3 is CASQRVNSPLHF. Here the CDR3 DNA reads TGTGCCAGCCAGCGGGTAAATTCACCCCTCCACTTT. V gene TRBV2 combines with J gene TRBJ1-6; D is unclear. Germline lookup yields CDR1 SNHLY and CDR2 FYNNEI. V was trimmed by 8 bases and J by 7 bases, leaving 9 bases between them. The CDR3 length is 12 residues.